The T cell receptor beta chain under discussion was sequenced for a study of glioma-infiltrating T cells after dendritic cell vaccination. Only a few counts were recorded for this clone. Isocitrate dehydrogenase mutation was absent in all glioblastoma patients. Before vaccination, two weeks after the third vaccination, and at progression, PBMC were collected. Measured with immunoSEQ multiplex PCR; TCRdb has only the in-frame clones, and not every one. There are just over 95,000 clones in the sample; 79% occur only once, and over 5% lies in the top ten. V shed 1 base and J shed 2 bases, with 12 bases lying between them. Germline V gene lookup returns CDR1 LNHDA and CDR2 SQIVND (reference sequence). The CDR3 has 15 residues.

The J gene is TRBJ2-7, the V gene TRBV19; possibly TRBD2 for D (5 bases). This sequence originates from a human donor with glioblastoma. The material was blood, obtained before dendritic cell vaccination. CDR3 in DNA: TGTGCCAGTAGTATAGCCGGACTCCAGACCTACGAGCAGTACTTC. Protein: CASSIAGLQTYEQYF.